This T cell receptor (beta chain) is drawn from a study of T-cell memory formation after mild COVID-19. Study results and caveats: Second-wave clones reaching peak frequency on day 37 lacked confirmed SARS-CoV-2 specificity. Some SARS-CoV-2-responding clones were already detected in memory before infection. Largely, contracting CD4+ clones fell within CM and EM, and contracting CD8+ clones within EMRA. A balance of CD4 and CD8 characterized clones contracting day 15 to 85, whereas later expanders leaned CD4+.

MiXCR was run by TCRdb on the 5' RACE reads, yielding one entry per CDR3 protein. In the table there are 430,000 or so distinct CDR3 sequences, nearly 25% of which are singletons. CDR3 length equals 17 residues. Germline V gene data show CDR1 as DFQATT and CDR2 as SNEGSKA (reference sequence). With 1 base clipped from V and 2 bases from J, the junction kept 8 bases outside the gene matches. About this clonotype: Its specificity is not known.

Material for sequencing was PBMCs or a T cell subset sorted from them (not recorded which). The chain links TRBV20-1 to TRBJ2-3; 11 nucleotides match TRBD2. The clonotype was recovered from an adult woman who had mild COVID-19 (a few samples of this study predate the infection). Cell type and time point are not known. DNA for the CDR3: TGCAGTGCTAGAGTCCTGACTAGCGGGGAGACCACAGATACGCAGTATTTT. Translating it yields CSARVLTSGETTDTQYF.